A selection of T cell receptor beta chains follows, all from one sample in a study of identifying expanded T cells in peripheral blood. Method: immunoSEQ multiplex PCR; TCRdb's copy keeps in-frame clones and lacks some. The sample yields some 91,000 clones, around 89% seen once. The sequenced sample was blood. These receptors were taken from a person between 18 and 69 years old in good health. The CDR3 runs from the conserved cysteine through the conserved F or W. Each record gives: CDR3 DNA, CDR3 protein, clone size, D gene, V gene, J gene. A D gene is named only where the DNA matches it firmly. Where a row states a size, it is once, few, many or the class of an expanded clone; other rows omit it.

cdr3_nt: TGTGCCAGTCACGGGACGGTCTATGGCTACACCTTC; cdr3_aa: CASHGTVYGYTF; clone_size: -; d_call: -; v_call: TRBV28; j_call: TRBJ1-2
cdr3_nt: TGTGCCAGCAGCTTGGTTGGGGACGAGCAGTACTTC; cdr3_aa: CASSLVGDEQYF; clone_size: -; d_call: -; v_call: TRBV5-4; j_call: TRBJ2-7
cdr3_nt: TGTGCCAGCAGCGTAGGCGGGACAGAAAATTCACCCCTCCACTTT; cdr3_aa: CASSVGGTENSPLHF; clone_size: once; d_call: TRBD1; v_call: TRBV9; j_call: TRBJ1-6
cdr3_nt: TGTGCCAGTAGTATCCGGCAGACAACTAATGAAAAACTGTTTTTT; cdr3_aa: CASSIRQTTNEKLFF; clone_size: -; d_call: -; v_call: TRBV19; j_call: TRBJ1-4
cdr3_nt: TGCAGCGTTGTGGGTCTCTCCGGAAACACCATATATTTT; cdr3_aa: CSVVGLSGNTIYF; clone_size: -; d_call: -; v_call: TRBV29-1; j_call: TRBJ1-3
cdr3_nt: TGCGCCAGCAGCGGGGAGGACTTTAAACTGTTTTTT; cdr3_aa: CASSGEDFKLFF; clone_size: -; d_call: -; v_call: TRBV5-1; j_call: TRBJ1-4
cdr3_nt: TGTGCCAGCAGCCAGGGGGGGTTAGCCAAAAACATTCAGTACTTC; cdr3_aa: CASSQGGLAKNIQYF; clone_size: -; d_call: -; v_call: TRBV6-6; j_call: TRBJ2-4
cdr3_nt: TGTGCCAGCAGCCCCCTAGGGATCTGGAGCAGCACAGATACGCAGTATTTT; cdr3_aa: CASSPLGIWSSTDTQYF; clone_size: -; d_call: -; v_call: TRBV7-3; j_call: TRBJ2-3
cdr3_nt: TGTGCCACCAGCAGAGATCGCTCCCCCAATCAGCCCCAGCATTTT; cdr3_aa: CATSRDRSPNQPQHF; clone_size: -; d_call: -; v_call: TRBV15; j_call: TRBJ1-5
cdr3_nt: TGTGCCAGCAGTGAGGTCGCAGGGGGCAGAGATACGCAGTATTTT; cdr3_aa: CASSEVAGGRDTQYF; clone_size: -; d_call: TRBD1; v_call: TRBV6-4; j_call: TRBJ2-3
cdr3_nt: TGTGCCAGCAGTTACACAGGGGGTCGGGATGAGCAGTTCTTC; cdr3_aa: CASSYTGGRDEQFF; clone_size: -; d_call: TRBD1; v_call: TRBV6-5; j_call: TRBJ2-1